Each of the 16 T cell receptor beta chains below was sequenced from the same sample in a study of long-term antiretroviral therapy in people with HIV. Version v3.0 of the immunoSEQ assay was performed at survey level. Using immunoSEQ multiplex PCR, the repertoire was profiled, and TCRdb retains in-frame clones only, with some absent. The sample consists of 20,000 to 25,000 clones, 70% to 90% of them appearing once. The source was unsorted PBMCs, collected 0.6 years after starting antiretroviral therapy. Every receptor here comes from a man aged 55 to 70 with HIV.

A single count supports this clone. The rearrangement joins TRBV5-1 to TRBJ2-3; 7 nucleotides align to TRBD2. Germline trimming cut 6 bases from V and 2 bases from J; bases unmatched to any gene: 6. Germline lookup yields CDR1 SGHRS and CDR2 YFSETQ. The CDR3 has 14 residues. CDR3 amino acids: CASISGDDTDTQYF. Written as DNA, the CDR3 is TGCGCCAGCATCAGCGGGGATGACACAGATACGCAGTATTTT.

The rearrangement links TRBV13 to TRBJ2-5; TRBD2 matches 7 bases. The germline V gene has CDR1 PRHDT and CDR2 FYEKMQ (reference sequence). V was pared by 5 bases and J by 4 bases, with 13 bases of the junction left unmatched. The CDR3 has 16 amino acids. The CDR3 reads CASSIGGSGGRETQYF. The CDR3 DNA sequence: TGTGCCAGCAGCATCGGCGGTTCGGGAGGTAGAGAGACCCAGTACTTC.

The chain uses TRBV27 and TRBJ2-4, with no clear D. V was pared by 8 bases and J by 7 bases, with 18 bases between. Germline-derived CDR1 and CDR2 are MNHEY and SMNVEV (reference sequence). The length of the CDR3 is 14 residues. CDR3 residues: CASSQSILENIQYF. DNA for the CDR3: TGTGCCAGCTCCCAAAGTATCCTAGAGAACATTCAGTACTTC.

J is TRBJ1-2 and V is TRBV5-6; weak D call: TRBD1 (6 bases). This CDR3 contains 16 residues. The germline V gene encodes CDR1 SGHDT and CDR2 YYEEEE. The germline V and J ends were trimmed by 2 bases and 8 bases, with 22 bases remaining between them. CDR3 sequence: CASSFINLGGPEGYTF. The CDR3 region has the DNA TGTGCCAGCAGCTTTATTAACCTAGGGGGGCCGGAAGGCTACACCTTC.

This chain connects TRBV7-3 to TRBJ1-6; TRBD1 matches 7 bases. Germline CDR1 is SGHTA and CDR2 is FQGTGA. CDR3 length equals 14 residues. The V and J ends lost 5 bases and 9 bases, in that order; junction bases with no gene match: 7. The DNA of the CDR3 is TGTGCCAGCAGCCGAGGGGGCGCAGGTTCACCCCTCCACTTT. Translation: CASSRGGAGSPLHF.

V usage is TRBV10-1 and J usage is TRBJ2-1, with 8 bases that match TRBD1. V lost 2 bases, J lost 5 bases, and 5 bases stayed unmatched. This CDR3 comprises 15 residues. CDR1 and CDR2 from the germline V gene are WNHNN and SYGVQD (reference sequence). DNA for the CDR3: TGCGCCAGCAGTGAGAACCAGGGGGCCAACAATGAGCAGTTCTTC. It codes for CASSENQGANNEQFF.

This clone has more than one count but fewer than ten. The CDR3 DNA reads TGTGCCAGCAGCTTAGACGTGACTTTTGAAAAACTGTTTTTT. It codes for CASSLDVTFEKLFF. J is TRBJ1-4 and V is TRBV11-2; D is undetermined. V lost 0 bases, J lost 7 bases, and 9 bases lay in between. The CDR3 spans 14 residues. Per the germline V gene, CDR1 is SGHAT and CDR2 is FQNNGV.

This clone has more than one count but fewer than ten. V and J are TRBV12-5 and TRBJ1-2; 7 positions agree with TRBD1. Trimming cost V 0 bases and J 8 bases; bases outside gene matches: 3. Looked up from germline, CDR1 is LGHNT and CDR2 is FRNRAP. The CDR3 sequence is 13 residues long. The CDR3 DNA follows: TGTGCTAGTGGTTTGGTCCGACAGGGCGGCTACACCTTC. Protein sequence: CASGLVRQGGYTF.

The chain has TRBV30 and TRBJ2-1; TRBD2 is a possible D gene (6 bases). The CDR3 contains 19 residues. Between the trimmed V and J ends, which lost 3 bases and 3 bases, there was a span of 27 bases. Germline V gene data show CDR1 as GTSNPN and CDR2 as SVGIG (reference sequence). The CDR3 DNA follows: TGTGCCTGGAGGGGGGTTTGGCGGAGGGCCTGGTTTGACTACAATGAGCAGTTCTTC. This sequence encodes CAWRGVWRRAWFDYNEQFF.

V is TRBV2 and J is TRBJ2-2; possible D gene TRBD1, 5 bases. The CDR3 covers 14 residues. Looked up from germline, CDR1 is SNHLY and CDR2 is FYNNEI. Trimming removed 6 bases from V and 4 bases from J, with 12 bases in between. CDR3 coding DNA: TGTGCCAGCAGCGGATCGACAGTCACCGGGGAGCTGTTTTTT. Translation gives CASSGSTVTGELFF.

The J gene is TRBJ2-2, the V gene TRBV4-3, with D unclear. The CDR3 is 14 amino acids. The germline V and J ends were trimmed by 1 base and 4 bases, with 7 bases remaining between them. Germline assignment: CDR1 LGHNA and CDR2 YSLEER. CDR3 nucleotide sequence: TGCGCCAGCAGCCAAGGACAAGCCACCGGGGAGCTGTTTTTT. Its protein is CASSQGQATGELFF.

This chain joins TRBV28 and TRBJ1-3; no clear D gene. With 6 bases removed from V and 9 bases from J, the gap between germline ends came to 21 bases. The CDR3 has 15 amino acids. The germline V gene has CDR1 MDHEN and CDR2 SYDVKM. The CDR3, as DNA: TGTGCCAGCAGCCTCGCCGGGGAAGTATATCGCACCATATATTTT. Translation: CASSLAGEVYRTIYF. Drawing the rest from reference TRBV28 and TRBJ1-3, the complete variable domain is DVKVTQSSRYLVKRTGEKVFLECVQDMDHENMFWYRQDPGLGLRLIYFSYDVKMKEKGDIPEGYSVSREKKERFSLILESASTNQTSMYLCASSLAGEVYRTIYFGEGSWLTVV.

This rearrangement joins TRBV30 to TRBJ1-6, with no clear D. Trimming pared 2 bases from V and 10 bases from J, leaving 18 bases between. The CDR3 is 15 residues long. Germline CDR1 GTSNPN, CDR2 SVGIG (reference sequence). CDR3 coding DNA: TGTGCCTGGAGTCTCCAGGCCGGGTCAGAGTCACCCCTCCACTTT. Translated: CAWSLQAGSESPLHF.

This rearrangement joins TRBV19 to TRBJ1-2; 7 bases match TRBD1. J gave up 4 bases and V 3 bases, and 8 bases lay outside the gene matches. This CDR3 spans 15 amino acids. The germline gives CDR1 LNHDA, CDR2 SQIVND (reference sequence). The CDR3 DNA reads TGTGCCAGTAGTATCAGAGTGGGGGACAGCTATGGCTACACCTTC. Translating gives CASSIRVGDSYGYTF.

CDR3 in amino acids: CAFSRGGNEQFF. DNA for the CDR3: TGTGCCTTCTCTAGGGGGGGCAATGAGCAGTTCTTC. This sequence joins TRBV30 and TRBJ2-1; D may be TRBD2 (7 bases). This CDR3 comprises 12 residues. Germline V gene lookup returns CDR1 GTSNPN and CDR2 SVGIG (reference sequence). V gave up 7 bases and J gave up 6 bases, with 13 bases separating them.

This chain links TRBV28 with TRBJ1-1; D unresolved. V was pared by 0 bases and J by 2 bases, with 4 bases between. This CDR3 has 13 residues. CDR1 and CDR2 (germline): MDHEN, SYDVKM. The DNA for the CDR3 is TGTGCCAGCAGTTTATGGCTAAACACTGAAGCTTTCTTT. Translation gives CASSLWLNTEAFF.